Following are 21 T cell receptor beta chains from one sample sequenced in a study of blood T cell repertoires in COVID-19. Generated by immunoSEQ multiplex PCR, the TCRdb table keeps only in-frame clones and is missing some. There are around 270,000 clones in the sample; roughly 84% occur only once, and 1.5% lies in the top ten. The material sequenced was peripheral blood. These receptors came from a woman aged 40 to 55 who had recovered from COVID-19.

This sequence joins TRBV19 and TRBJ1-5; tentative D call: TRBD1 (5 bases). Trimming shortened V by 7 bases and J by 2 bases, and 18 bases separated the two germline ends. The CDR3 is 16 residues long. CDR1 LNHDA and CDR2 SQIVND come from the germline V gene (reference sequence). CDR3 nucleotides: TGTGCCAGTAACCTCCAAGGGGAACTCGGCAATCAGCCCCAGCATTTT. Its translation: CASNLQGELGNQPQHF. Looking up the rest from reference TRBV19 and TRBJ1-5 gives the full variable domain: DGGITQSPKYLFRKEGQNVTLSCEQNLNHDAMYWYRQDPGQGLRLIYYSQIVNDFQKGDIAEGYSVSREKKESFPLTVTSAQKNPTAFYLCASNLQGELGNQPQHFGDGTRLSIL.

Comments on this clone: The sample contains more than one DNA sequence encoding this CDR3. The genes are TRBV12-3 or TRBV12-4 and TRBJ1-1; a weak D match, TRBD1 (6 bases). V was pared by 2 bases and J by 5 bases, with 6 bases between. The length of the CDR3 is 12 residues. The CDR3 spells CASSLRGTEAFF. The DNA of the CDR3 is TGTGCCAGCAGTTTAAGGGGGACTGAAGCTTTCTTT.

This clone was seen once. V is TRBV11-2 and J is TRBJ2-3, with TRBD2 matching over 10 bases. J lost 2 bases, V lost 2 bases, and 7 bases had no gene match. From germline, CDR1 is SGHAT and CDR2 FQNNGV. CDR3 length equals 17 residues. Here the CDR3 reads CASSLTGSGGSTDTQYF. In nucleotides, the CDR3 is TGTGCCAGCAGCTTAACGGGTAGCGGGGGGTCCACAGATACGCAGTATTTT.

This clone was observed a single time. The rearrangement links TRBV2 to TRBJ2-3, with 7 bases fitting TRBD2. Losses at the gene ends were 7 bases for V and 3 bases for J; bases not matched to a gene: 7. CDR3 length equals 14 residues. Germline CDR1 and CDR2: SNHLY and FYNNEI. CDR3 residues: CASKPLAETDTQYF. CDR3 bases: TGTGCCAGCAAGCCCCTAGCGGAAACAGATACGCAGTATTTT.

The V gene is TRBV3-1 (or the pseudogene TRBV3-2), the J gene TRBJ1-4; no reliable D call. The CDR3 spans 12 residues. The germline gives CDR1 LGHDT, CDR2 YNNKEL (reference sequence). V was pared by 3 bases and J by 8 bases, with 7 bases between. CDR3 DNA sequence: TGTGCCAGCAGCCACGCTGAGGAAAAACTGTTTTTT. The encoded protein is CASSHAEEKLFF.

Note on this clone: Additional DNA sequences in this sample encode the identical CDR3. V gene TRBV5-1 combines with J gene TRBJ2-5, with D possibly TRBD1 on 6 matching bases. CDR1 is SGHRS and CDR2 is YFSETQ in the germline V gene. This CDR3 has 15 amino acids. V dropped 0 bases and J dropped 1 base, with 10 bases sitting between them. This chain's CDR3 is CASSLVGQSQETQYF. CDR3 DNA sequence: TGCGCCAGCAGCTTGGTTGGACAGTCCCAAGAGACCCAGTACTTC.

Note on this clone: Other DNA sequences from this sample encode an identical CDR3 as well. The rearrangement links TRBV28 to TRBJ1-3; D is unresolved. Per germline, CDR1 MDHEN and CDR2 SYDVKM. This CDR3 region has 13 residues. Deletions cut 5 bases from V and 9 bases from J, with 14 bases between. CDR3 sequence: CASSPRERGTIYF. The CDR3 region has the DNA TGTGCCAGCAGTCCCCGGGAGCGAGGCACCATATATTTT.

This sequence joins TRBV11-3 and TRBJ2-2, with 7 bases aligning to TRBD1. Germline CDR1 SGHNT, CDR2 YENEEA. Trimming took 5 bases from V and 5 from J; bases not matched to a gene: 14. This CDR3 has 17 residues. The DNA for the CDR3 is TGTGCCAGCAGCCCCCGAACGGTGGCAGGGGGAACCGGGGAGCTGTTTTTT. It encodes CASSPRTVAGGTGELFF.

In this sample, this clone turned up many times. This chain links TRBV6-6 with TRBJ1-6; the D gene is possibly TRBD1 (5 bases). Trimming cost V 5 bases and J 7 bases, with 15 bases left between them. Germline CDR1 and CDR2: MNHNY and SVGAGI (reference sequence). This CDR3 is built from 15 residues. The CDR3 sequence is CASSLRGGVNSPLHF. The CDR3 DNA sequence: TGTGCCAGCAGTCTCCGGGGAGGGGTGAATTCACCCCTCCACTTT.

The chain is built from TRBV5-1 and TRBJ2-1; D is perhaps TRBD2 (6 bases). Trimming removed 1 base from V and 8 bases from J, with 13 bases in between. This CDR3 is built from 14 residues. Per the germline V gene, CDR1 is SGHRS and CDR2 is YFSETQ. This CDR3 is CASSLSAGLHEQFF. The CDR3 region has the DNA TGCGCCAGCAGCTTGTCGGCGGGGTTACATGAGCAGTTCTTC.

The V call is TRBV19, the J call TRBJ1-5; TRBD1 matches 9 bases. Germline values: CDR1 LNHDA, CDR2 SQIVND (reference sequence). The CDR3 is 15 amino acids. The junction had 9 bases not matched to a gene; V was cut back by 8 bases and J by 4 bases. For the CDR3, the DNA is TGTGCCAGTGCCCCGGGGACAGGGACAAATCAGCCCCAGCATTTT. Its protein is CASAPGTGTNQPQHF.

V usage is TRBV5-1 and J usage is TRBJ1-1; D is ambiguous. Germline V lookup: CDR1 SGHRS, CDR2 YFSETQ. The CDR3 has 15 amino acids. The V end was cut by 0 bases, the J end by 0 bases, with 9 bases between. This chain's CDR3 is CASSLGRTVNTEAFF. The CDR3 nucleotides read TGCGCCAGCAGCTTGGGACGTACAGTGAACACTGAAGCTTTCTTT.

The chain links TRBV11-2 to TRBJ2-1; no clear D gene. V lost 2 bases to trimming and J lost 1 base, with 9 bases between them. The germline V gene encodes CDR1 SGHAT and CDR2 FQNNGV. The CDR3 contains 15 residues. The CDR3 region is CASSLTANSYNEQFF. In nucleotides, the CDR3 is TGTGCCAGCAGCTTAACAGCCAATTCCTACAATGAGCAGTTCTTC.

J is TRBJ1-2 and V is TRBV5-5; no definite D call. Germline V lookup: CDR1 SGHKS, CDR2 YYEKEE (reference sequence). V gave up 0 bases and J gave up 6 bases, with 9 bases separating them. The CDR3 loop spans 13 amino acids. The CDR3 bases are TGTGCCAGCAGCTTGGTCGATGGAGATGGCTACACCTTC. Protein: CASSLVDGDGYTF.

The CDR3 nucleotides are TGCGCCAGCAGCTGGGGGGACTCCTACGAGCAGTACTTC. Translation gives CASSWGDSYEQYF. The genes are TRBV5-1 and TRBJ2-7, with D possibly TRBD2 on 6 matching bases. This CDR3 is built from 13 residues. Germline V gives CDR1 SGHRS, CDR2 YFSETQ. Trimming removed 3 bases from V and 0 bases from J, with 7 bases in between. The whole variable domain, remainder taken from reference TRBV5-1 and TRBJ2-7, is KAGVTQTPRYLIKTRGQQVTLSCSPISGHRSVSWYQQTPGQGLQFLFEYFSETQRNKGNFPGRFSGRQFSNSRSEMNVSTLELGDSALYLCASSWGDSYEQYFGPGTRLTVT.

The rearrangement uses TRBV11-3 and TRBJ2-3; possibly TRBD1 for D (8 bases). CDR3 length equals 16 residues. Germline CDR1 and CDR2: SGHNT and YENEEA. Trimming cost V 2 bases and J 6 bases, with 18 bases left between them. The CDR3: CASSLNRGGQLDTQYF. CDR3 nucleotide sequence: TGTGCCAGCAGCTTAAACAGGGGGGGCCAACTTGATACGCAGTATTTT. Supplemented by reference TRBV11-3 and TRBJ2-3, the full variable domain reads EAGVVQSPRYKIIEKKQPVAFWCNPISGHNTLYWYLQNLGQGPELLIRYENEEAVDDSQLPKDRFSAERLKGVDSTLKIQPAELGDSAVYLCASSLNRGGQLDTQYFGPGTRLTVL.

J is TRBJ1-5 and V is TRBV5-4; tentatively, D is TRBD1 (5 bases). The ends were cut back, 4 bases at V and 5 bases at J, with 16 bases in the middle. CDR3 length equals 15 residues. CDR1 and CDR2 from the germline V gene are SGHNT and YYREEE (reference sequence). CDR3 in amino acids: CASSLGPGGDQPQHF. Written as DNA, the CDR3 is TGTGCCAGCAGCCTCGGGCCCGGGGGGGATCAGCCCCAGCATTTT.

The rearrangement links TRBV5-6 to TRBJ2-5, with 14 bases fitting TRBD2. V shed 4 bases and J 0 bases; nucleotides not matched to a gene: 8. The CDR3 runs 18 residues. Germline loops: CDR1 SGHDT, CDR2 YYEEEE. The CDR3 protein is CASSPGTSGGLYQETQYF. The CDR3, as DNA: TGTGCCAGCAGCCCTGGGACTAGCGGGGGACTATACCAAGAGACCCAGTACTTC.

The chain recombines TRBV4-2 with TRBJ2-7; perhaps TRBD1 as D (5 bases). The CDR3 covers 16 residues. The V and J ends lost 1 base and 2 bases respectively, with 15 bases between them. Looked up from germline, CDR1 is LGHNA and CDR2 is YNFKEQ. The chain's CDR3 is CASSQGVAGFTYEQYF. In nucleotides, the CDR3 is TGTGCCAGCAGCCAAGGGGTGGCAGGGTTCACCTACGAGCAGTACTTC.

The chain couples TRBV18 to TRBJ2-1; possible D gene TRBD1, 6 bases. The V end was cut by 2 bases, the J end by 8 bases, with 10 bases between. The CDR3 has 13 residues. Looked up from germline, CDR1 is KGHSH and CDR2 is LQKENI. CDR3 protein: CASSPRAGDEQFF. CDR3 coding DNA: TGTGCCAGCTCACCAAGGGCAGGGGATGAGCAGTTCTTC.

The chain uses TRBV12-3 or TRBV12-4 and TRBJ1-1; no definite D call. This CDR3 region has 12 residues. Trimming shortened V by 6 bases and J by 5 bases, and 10 bases separated the two germline ends. CDR3 region: CASSSRRTEAFF. The CDR3 coding sequence is TGTGCCAGCAGCTCCAGGAGGACTGAAGCTTTCTTT.